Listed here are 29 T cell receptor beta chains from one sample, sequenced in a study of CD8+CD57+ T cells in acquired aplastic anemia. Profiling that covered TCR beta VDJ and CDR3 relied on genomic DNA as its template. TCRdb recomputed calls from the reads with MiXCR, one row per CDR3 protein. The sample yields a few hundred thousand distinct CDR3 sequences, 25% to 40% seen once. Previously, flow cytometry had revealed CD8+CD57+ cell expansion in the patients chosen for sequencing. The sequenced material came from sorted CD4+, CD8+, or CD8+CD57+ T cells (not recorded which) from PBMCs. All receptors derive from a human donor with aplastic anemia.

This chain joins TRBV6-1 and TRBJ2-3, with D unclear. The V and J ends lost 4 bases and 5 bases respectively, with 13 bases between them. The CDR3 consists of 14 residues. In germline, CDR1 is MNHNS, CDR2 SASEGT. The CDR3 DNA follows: TGTGCCAGCAGTGCGGAAGGGTTCATAGATACGCAGTATTTT. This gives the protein CASSAEGFIDTQYF.

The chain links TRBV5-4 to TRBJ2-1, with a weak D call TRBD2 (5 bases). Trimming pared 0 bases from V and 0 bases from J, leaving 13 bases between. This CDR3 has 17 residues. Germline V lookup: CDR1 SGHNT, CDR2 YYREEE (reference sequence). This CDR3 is CASSLDARRSSYNEQFF. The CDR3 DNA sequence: TGTGCCAGCAGCTTGGATGCGCGGAGGAGCTCCTACAATGAGCAGTTCTTC.

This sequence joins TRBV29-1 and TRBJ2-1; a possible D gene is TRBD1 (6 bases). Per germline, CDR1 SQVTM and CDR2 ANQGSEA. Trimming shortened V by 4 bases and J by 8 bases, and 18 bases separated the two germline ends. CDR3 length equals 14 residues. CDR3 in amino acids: CSVGDTGWGHEQFF. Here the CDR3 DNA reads TGCAGCGTTGGAGATACAGGCTGGGGGCATGAGCAGTTCTTC.

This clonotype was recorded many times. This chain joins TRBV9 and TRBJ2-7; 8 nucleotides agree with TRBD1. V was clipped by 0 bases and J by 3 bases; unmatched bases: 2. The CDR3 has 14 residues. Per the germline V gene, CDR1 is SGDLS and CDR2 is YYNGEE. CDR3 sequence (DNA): TGTGCCAGCAGCGTAGGGACAGGGTACTACGAGCAGTACTTC. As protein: CASSVGTGYYEQYF.

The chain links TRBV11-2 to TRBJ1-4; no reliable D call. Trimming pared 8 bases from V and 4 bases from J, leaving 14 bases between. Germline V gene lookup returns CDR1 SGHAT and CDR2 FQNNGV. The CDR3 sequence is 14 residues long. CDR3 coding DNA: TGTGCCAGCCGTACACGTGGGAGTAATGAAAAACTGTTTTTT. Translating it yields CASRTRGSNEKLFF.

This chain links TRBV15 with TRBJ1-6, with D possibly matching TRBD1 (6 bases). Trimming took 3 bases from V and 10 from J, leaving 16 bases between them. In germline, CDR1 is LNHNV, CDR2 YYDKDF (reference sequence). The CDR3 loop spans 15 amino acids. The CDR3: CATSSRESGESPLHF. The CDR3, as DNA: TGTGCCACCAGCAGCAGGGAGTCAGGGGAATCACCCCTCCACTTT.

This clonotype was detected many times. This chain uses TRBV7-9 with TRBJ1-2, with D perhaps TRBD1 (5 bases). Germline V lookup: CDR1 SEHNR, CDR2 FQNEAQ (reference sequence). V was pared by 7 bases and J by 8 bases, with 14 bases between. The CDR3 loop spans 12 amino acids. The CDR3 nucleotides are TGTGCCAGCACCCAGGGAGGGGAAGGCTACACCTTC. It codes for CASTQGGEGYTF.

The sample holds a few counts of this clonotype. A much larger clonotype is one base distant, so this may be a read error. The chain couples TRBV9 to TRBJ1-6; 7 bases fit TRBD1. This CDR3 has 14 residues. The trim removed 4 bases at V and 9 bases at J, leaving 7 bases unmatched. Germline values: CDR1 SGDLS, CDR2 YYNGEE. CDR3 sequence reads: CASSRGQGVSPLHF. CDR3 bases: TGTGCCAGCAGCCGGGGCCAGGGGGTTTCACCCCTCCACTTT. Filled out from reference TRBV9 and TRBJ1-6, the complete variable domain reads DSGVTQTPKHLITATGQRVTLRCSPRSGDLSVYWYQQSLDQGLQFLIQYYNGEERAKGNILERFSAQQFPDLHSELNLSSLELGDSALYFCASSRGQGVSPLHFGNGTRLTVT.

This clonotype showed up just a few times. The DNA of the CDR3 is TGTGCCAGCAGTCCCCAGCCTCAAGAGACCCAGTACTTC. Translation: CASSPQPQETQYF. The genes are TRBV11-3 and TRBJ2-5; D not certain. The CDR3 runs to 13 residues. Germline CDR1 reads SGHNT; CDR2 reads YENEEA. The V and J ends lost 6 bases and 2 bases respectively, with 10 bases between them.

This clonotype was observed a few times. The CDR3 DNA follows: TGCAGCGTTGAAAGGGGGACAGGGGGAACTGAAGCTTTCTTT. Amino acids: CSVERGTGGTEAFF. The chain links TRBV29-1 to TRBJ1-1; the match to TRBD1 covers 11 bases. J was trimmed by 5 bases and V by 2 bases; bases with no gene match: 4. The CDR3 length is 14 residues. Germline V lookup: CDR1 SQVTM, CDR2 ANQGSEA.

For the CDR3, the DNA is TGTGCCAGTAGGGGGGACAGGGGAAAAACTCAGCCCCAGCATTTT. Its protein is CASRGDRGKTQPQHF. The gene calls are TRBV19 and TRBJ1-5; the match to TRBD1 covers 10 bases. Germline-derived CDR1 and CDR2 are LNHDA and SQIVND (reference sequence). V shed 6 bases and J 6 bases; nucleotides not matched to a gene: 8. CDR3 size: 15 residues.

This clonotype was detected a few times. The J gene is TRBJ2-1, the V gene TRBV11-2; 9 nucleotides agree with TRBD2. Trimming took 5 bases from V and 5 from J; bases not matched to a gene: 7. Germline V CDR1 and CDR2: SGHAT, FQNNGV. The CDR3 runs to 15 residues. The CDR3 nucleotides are TGTGCCAGCAGCCCCCCGGGACTAGCCCACAATGAGCAGTTCTTC. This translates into CASSPPGLAHNEQFF.

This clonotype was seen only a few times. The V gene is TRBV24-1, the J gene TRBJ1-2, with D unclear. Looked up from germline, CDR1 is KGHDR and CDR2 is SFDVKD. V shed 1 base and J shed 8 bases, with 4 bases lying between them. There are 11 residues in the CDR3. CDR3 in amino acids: CATSDFRGYTF. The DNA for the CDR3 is TGTGCCACCAGTGATTTTAGGGGCTACACCTTC.

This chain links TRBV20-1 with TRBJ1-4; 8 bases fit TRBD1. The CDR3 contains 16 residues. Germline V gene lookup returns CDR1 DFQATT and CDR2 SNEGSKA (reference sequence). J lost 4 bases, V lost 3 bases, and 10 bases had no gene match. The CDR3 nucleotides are TGCAGTGCTAGGGGCAGATTGGACAGGGATAATGAAAAACTGTTTTTT. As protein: CSARGRLDRDNEKLFF.

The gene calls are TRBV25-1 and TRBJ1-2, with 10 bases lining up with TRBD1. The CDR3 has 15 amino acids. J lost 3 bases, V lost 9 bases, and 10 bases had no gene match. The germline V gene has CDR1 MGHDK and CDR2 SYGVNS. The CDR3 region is CASLGGQGGDYGYTF. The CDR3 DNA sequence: TGTGCCAGTCTCGGCGGACAGGGGGGTGACTATGGCTACACCTTC.

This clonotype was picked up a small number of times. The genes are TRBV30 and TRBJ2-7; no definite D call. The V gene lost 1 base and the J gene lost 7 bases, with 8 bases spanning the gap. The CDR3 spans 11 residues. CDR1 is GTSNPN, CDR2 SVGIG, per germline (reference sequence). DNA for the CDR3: TGTGCCTGGAGTGCTTACGGGGAGCAGTACTTC. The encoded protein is CAWSAYGEQYF. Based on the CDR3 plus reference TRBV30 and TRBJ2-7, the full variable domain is SQTIHQWPATLVQPVGSPLSLECTVEGTSNPNLYWYRQAAGRGLQLLFYSVGIGQISSEVPQNLSASRPQDRQFILSSKKLLLSDSGFYLCAWSAYGEQYFGPGTRLTVT.

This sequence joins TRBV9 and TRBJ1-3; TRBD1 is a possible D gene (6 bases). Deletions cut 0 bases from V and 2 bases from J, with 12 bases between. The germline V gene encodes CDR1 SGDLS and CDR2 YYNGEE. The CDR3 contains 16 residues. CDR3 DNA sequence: TGTGCCAGCAGCGTAGAAGCCAGGGGAACTGGAAACACCATATATTTT. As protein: CASSVEARGTGNTIYF.

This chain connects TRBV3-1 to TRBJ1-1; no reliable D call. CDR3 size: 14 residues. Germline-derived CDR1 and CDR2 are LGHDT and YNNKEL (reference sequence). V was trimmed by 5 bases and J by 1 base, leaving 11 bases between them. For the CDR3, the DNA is TGTGCCAGCAGCTTTAAGTGGGGGAACACTGAAGCTTTCTTT. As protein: CASSFKWGNTEAFF.

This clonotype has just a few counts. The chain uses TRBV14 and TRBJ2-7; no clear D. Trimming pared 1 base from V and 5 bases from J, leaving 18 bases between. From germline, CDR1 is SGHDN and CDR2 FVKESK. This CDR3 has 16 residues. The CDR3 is CASSQGTAVGLNEQYF. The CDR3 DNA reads TGTGCCAGCAGCCAAGGGACGGCTGTTGGTTTAAACGAGCAGTACTTC.

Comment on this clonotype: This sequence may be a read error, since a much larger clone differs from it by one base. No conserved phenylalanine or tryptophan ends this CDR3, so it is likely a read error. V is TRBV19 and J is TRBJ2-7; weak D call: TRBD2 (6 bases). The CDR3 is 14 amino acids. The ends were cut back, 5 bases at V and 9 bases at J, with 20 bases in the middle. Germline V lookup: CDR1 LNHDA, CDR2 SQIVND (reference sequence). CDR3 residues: CASSSRPGGSGQYL. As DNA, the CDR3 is TGTGCCAGTAGTTCCCGACCTGGGGGGTCGGGGCAGTACCTC.

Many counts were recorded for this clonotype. CDR3 in DNA: TGTGCCAGTAGTGGGAGACAGTACTATGGCTACACCTTC. This codes for CASSGRQYYGYTF. The chain combines TRBV19 with TRBJ1-2; tentatively, D is TRBD1 (5 bases). The germline CDR1 and CDR2 sequences are LNHDA and SQIVND (reference sequence). V gave up 5 bases and J gave up 3 bases, with 10 bases separating them. CDR3 length equals 13 residues.

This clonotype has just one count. The CDR3 is CSARDRLISTDTQYF. The DNA for the CDR3 is TGCAGTGCTCGTGACAGACTAATTAGCACAGATACGCAGTATTTT. The gene calls are TRBV20-1 and TRBJ2-3, with D perhaps being TRBD1 or TRBD2 (5 bases each). Germline CDR1 reads DFQATT; CDR2 reads SNEGSKA (reference sequence). Trimming removed 5 bases from V and 0 bases from J, with 15 bases in between. The CDR3 extends over 15 amino acids.

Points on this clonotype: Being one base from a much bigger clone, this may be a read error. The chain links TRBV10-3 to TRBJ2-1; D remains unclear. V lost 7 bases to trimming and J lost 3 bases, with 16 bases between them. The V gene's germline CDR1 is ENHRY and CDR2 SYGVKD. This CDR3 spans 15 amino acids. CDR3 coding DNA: TGTGCCATCAAGGAAGAAACAAGCTGCTACAATGAGCAGTTCTTC. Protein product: CAIKEETSCYNEQFF.

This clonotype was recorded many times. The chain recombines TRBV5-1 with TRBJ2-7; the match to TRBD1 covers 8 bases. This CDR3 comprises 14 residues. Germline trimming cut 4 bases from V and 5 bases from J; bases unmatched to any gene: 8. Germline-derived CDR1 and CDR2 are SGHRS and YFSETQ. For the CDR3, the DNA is TGCGCCAGCAGCATCGGACAGGGCAACGACGAGCAGTACTTC. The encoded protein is CASSIGQGNDEQYF.

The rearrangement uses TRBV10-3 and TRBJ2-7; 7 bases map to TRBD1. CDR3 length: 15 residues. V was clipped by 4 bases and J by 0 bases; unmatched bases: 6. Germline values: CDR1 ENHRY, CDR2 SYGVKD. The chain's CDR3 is CAISVDRERSYEQYF. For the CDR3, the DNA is TGTGCCATCAGTGTTGACAGGGAGCGCTCCTACGAGCAGTACTTC.

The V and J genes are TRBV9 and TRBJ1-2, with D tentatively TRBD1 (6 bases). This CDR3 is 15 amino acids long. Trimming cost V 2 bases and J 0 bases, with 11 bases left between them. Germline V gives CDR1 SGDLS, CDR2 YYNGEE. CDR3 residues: CASSVTGTPNYGYTF. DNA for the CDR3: TGTGCCAGCAGCGTGACCGGGACACCTAACTATGGCTACACCTTC.

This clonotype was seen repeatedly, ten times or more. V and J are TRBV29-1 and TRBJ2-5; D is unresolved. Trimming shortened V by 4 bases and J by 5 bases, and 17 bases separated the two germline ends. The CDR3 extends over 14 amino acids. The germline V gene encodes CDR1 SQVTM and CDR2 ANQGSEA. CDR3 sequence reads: CSVATTGLGETQYF. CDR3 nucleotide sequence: TGCAGCGTTGCCACGACCGGTCTTGGTGAGACCCAGTACTTC.

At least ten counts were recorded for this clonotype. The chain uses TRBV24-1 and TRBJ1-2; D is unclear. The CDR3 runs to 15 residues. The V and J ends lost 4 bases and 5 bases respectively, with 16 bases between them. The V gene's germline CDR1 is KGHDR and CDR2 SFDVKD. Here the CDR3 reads CATSDKKRASYGYTF. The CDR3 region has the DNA TGTGCCACCAGTGACAAAAAACGAGCCTCTTATGGCTACACCTTC.

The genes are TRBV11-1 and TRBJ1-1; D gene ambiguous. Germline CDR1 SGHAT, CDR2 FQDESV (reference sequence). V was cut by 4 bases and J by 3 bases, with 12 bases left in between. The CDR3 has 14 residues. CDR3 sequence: CASSYRAEHTEAFF. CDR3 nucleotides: TGTGCCAGCAGCTACCGGGCTGAACACACTGAAGCTTTCTTT.